Following are 25 T cell receptor beta chains from one sample sequenced in a study of shared clonotypes between healthy human individuals. Profiling relied on immunoSEQ multiplex PCR, and the TCRdb table lists in-frame clones only, not all of them. In the table there are over a million clones, about 84% of which are singletons. Sequencing used memory CD4+ T cells from PBMCs. Subset defined: CD45RA-negative fraction. These receptors came from a man younger than 35 in good health. Some clones in this sample may be carry-over from other donors' samples.

The gene calls are TRBV29-1 and TRBJ2-3; D possibly corresponds to TRBD2 (5 bases). Trimming removed 8 bases from V and 1 base from J, with 16 bases in between. Germline lookup yields CDR1 SQVTM and CDR2 ANQGSEA. The CDR3 is made up of 14 amino acids. This CDR3 reads CSTGRKEGTDTQYF. Here the CDR3 DNA reads TGCAGCACCGGGCGGAAGGAGGGCACAGATACGCAGTATTTT.

V usage is TRBV5-3 and J usage is TRBJ2-1; 12 bases are shared with TRBD2. Being an ORF, TRBV5-3 has a function that is uncertain. V lost 4 bases and J lost 7; bases outside the gene matches: 9. This CDR3 spans 16 amino acids. Here the CDR3 DNA reads TGTGCCAGAAGCCATAAGACTAGCGGGAGTCTAAATGAGCAGTTCTTC. Encoded protein: CARSHKTSGSLNEQFF.

The rearrangement uses TRBV27 and TRBJ2-7, with TRBD1 as a possible D gene (6 bases). CDR3 length: 14 residues. In germline, CDR1 is MNHEY, CDR2 SMNVEV (reference sequence). With 3 bases removed from V and 6 bases from J, the gap between germline ends came to 15 bases. CDR3 coding DNA: TGTGCCAGCAGTTTCCACAATCAGGGGCCCGAGCAGTACTTC. This sequence encodes CASSFHNQGPEQYF.

The rearrangement joins TRBV28 to TRBJ1-1; weak D call: TRBD1 (6 bases). Trimming stripped 9 bases from V and 4 bases from J, with 18 bases between. CDR1 and CDR2 (germline): MDHEN, SYDVKM. The CDR3 contains 14 residues. In nucleotides, the CDR3 is TGTGCCAGTTTAGTGCCGGGGGCGCGCACTGAAGCTTTCTTT. This sequence encodes CASLVPGARTEAFF.

This chain connects TRBV5-1 to TRBJ2-7, with 9 nucleotides matching TRBD1. The V and J ends lost 2 bases and 4 bases, in that order; junction bases with no gene match: 4. The CDR3 extends over 14 amino acids. CDR1 is SGHRS, CDR2 YFSETQ, per germline. This chain's CDR3 is CASSFRQGGYEQYF. CDR3 DNA: TGCGCCAGCAGCTTCAGACAGGGGGGGTACGAGCAGTACTTC.

The chain has TRBV2 and TRBJ1-5, with D possibly TRBD1 on 5 matching bases. The ends were cut back, 3 bases at V and 6 bases at J, with 9 bases in the middle. This CDR3 is 13 amino acids long. Looked up from germline, CDR1 is SNHLY and CDR2 is FYNNEI. The CDR3 protein is CASSEEGRQPQHF. CDR3 DNA sequence: TGTGCCAGCAGTGAGGAGGGACGTCAGCCCCAGCATTTT.

As DNA, the CDR3 is TGCGCCAGCAGCCAACCAGGGTTTGGTATGTTTAGGACTTTCTTT. The encoded protein is CASSQPGFGMFRTFF. V is TRBV4-1 and J is TRBJ1-1; D perhaps matches TRBD1 (5 bases). This CDR3 contains 15 residues. Trimming stripped 2 bases from V and 12 bases from J, with 22 bases between. Per the germline V gene, CDR1 is MGHRA and CDR2 is YSYEKL.

This chain links TRBV28 with TRBJ1-5; unclear D gene. There are 15 residues in the CDR3. The ends were cut back, 4 bases at V and 4 bases at J, with 14 bases in the middle. Per germline, CDR1 MDHEN and CDR2 SYDVKM. CDR3 sequence: CASSSPWRFNQPQHF. The CDR3 coding sequence is TGTGCCAGCAGTTCGCCATGGAGATTTAATCAGCCCCAGCATTTT.

Regarding this clone: A read error may be the cause here, since a much bigger clone is one base away. The genes are TRBV7-9 and TRBJ2-3, with D perhaps assigned TRBD1 or TRBD2 (6 bases each). CDR1 and CDR2 (germline): SEHNR, FQNEAQ (reference sequence). The CDR3 spans 15 residues. CDR3 nucleotide sequence: TGTGCCAGCAGCACACCCGAGGGGGGCACAGATGCGCAGTATTTT. It specifies CASSTPEGGTDAQYF.

Concerning this clone: The sample has other DNA sequences that encode this CDR3 too. The chain carries TRBV20-1 and TRBJ2-5; no definite D call. The CDR3 contains 11 residues. Deletions cut 1 base from V and 5 bases from J, with 5 bases between. The germline V gene encodes CDR1 DFQATT and CDR2 SNEGSKA (reference sequence). The CDR3 DNA sequence: TGCAGTGCTAGAGGTGTGGAGACCCAGTACTTC. Amino acid sequence: CSARGVETQYF.

The chain couples TRBV2 to TRBJ1-1; D ambiguous. Germline loops: CDR1 SNHLY, CDR2 FYNNEI. This CDR3 spans 12 amino acids. V shed 3 bases and J shed 3 bases, with 5 bases lying between them. Written as DNA, the CDR3 is TGTGCCAGCAGTGACTCCTACACTGAAGCTTTCTTT. It encodes CASSDSYTEAFF.

This clone was counted once. V and J are TRBV5-4 and TRBJ2-1, with 9 bases matching TRBD1. The CDR3 contains 15 residues. The germline CDR1 and CDR2 sequences are SGHNT and YYREEE (reference sequence). Trimming cost V 4 bases and J 4 bases; bases outside gene matches: 6. In nucleotides, the CDR3 is TGTGCCAGCAGCCTACCGGGGACAGGGTACAATGAGCAGTTCTTC. Its protein product is CASSLPGTGYNEQFF.

The gene calls are TRBV10-3 and TRBJ1-5; no clear D. The V end was cut by 10 bases, the J end by 3 bases, with 19 bases between. Germline lookup yields CDR1 ENHRY and CDR2 SYGVKD. This CDR3 contains 15 residues. The CDR3 sequence is CATLAHTESNQPQHF. The CDR3 DNA follows: TGTGCCACCCTGGCGCACACAGAGTCCAATCAGCCCCAGCATTTT.

The chain is built from TRBV7-9 and TRBJ1-3, with D unclear. Germline values: CDR1 SEHNR, CDR2 FQNEAQ (reference sequence). With 5 bases removed from V and 1 base from J, the gap between germline ends came to 12 bases. The CDR3 contains 15 residues. The CDR3 bases are TGTGCCAGCAGCCCCCAGTGGGGATCTGGAAACACCATATATTTT. Residues: CASSPQWGSGNTIYF.

This sequence joins TRBV7-2 and TRBJ2-3, with 7 bases fitting TRBD2. Trimming cost V 3 bases and J 7 bases; bases outside gene matches: 1. CDR1 SGHTA and CDR2 FQGNSA come from the germline V gene. This CDR3 region has 12 residues. Written as DNA, the CDR3 is TGTGCCAGCAGCTTGCGGGAGAATACGCAGTATTTT. This translates into CASSLRENTQYF. Based on the CDR3 plus reference TRBV7-2 and TRBJ2-3, the full variable domain is GAGVSQSPSNKVTEKGKDVELRCDPISGHTALYWYRQSLGQGLEFLIYFQGNSAPDKSGLPSDRFSAERTGGSVSTLTIQRTQQEDSAVYLCASSLRENTQYFGPGTRLTVL.

CDR3 sequence reads: CSVAQGGHGYTF. CDR3 DNA sequence: TGCAGCGTTGCGCAGGGAGGGCATGGCTACACCTTC. The V call is TRBV29-1, the J call TRBJ1-2; maybe TRBD1 (5 bases). The germline V and J ends were trimmed by 4 bases and 6 bases, with 12 bases remaining between them. Germline CDR1 and CDR2: SQVTM and ANQGSEA. This CDR3 comprises 12 residues.

The rearrangement links TRBV7-2 to TRBJ2-7, with 10 bases aligning to TRBD2. The CDR3 length is 15 residues. V shed 5 bases and J 2 bases; nucleotides not matched to a gene: 6. Germline CDR1 is SGHTA and CDR2 is FQGNSA. CDR3 protein: CASSPGTSDTYEQYF. In nucleotides, the CDR3 is TGTGCCAGCAGCCCCGGGACTAGCGACACCTACGAGCAGTACTTC.

The genes are TRBV28 and TRBJ1-5; the D gene is possibly TRBD1 (5 bases). CDR1 is MDHEN, CDR2 SYDVKM, per germline. The germline V and J ends were trimmed by 3 bases and 5 bases, with 17 bases remaining between them. This CDR3 spans 16 amino acids. CDR3 DNA: TGTGCCAGCAGTTTGAAGTCCTTTATAGGGGATCAGCCCCAGCATTTT. Amino acids: CASSLKSFIGDQPQHF.

J is TRBJ2-1 and V is TRBV10-3, with D perhaps matching TRBD2 (5 bases). CDR1 ENHRY and CDR2 SYGVKD come from the germline V gene. This CDR3 is built from 12 residues. The V end was cut by 8 bases, the J end by 1 base, with 6 bases between. The CDR3 protein is CAIGESYNEQFF. DNA for the CDR3: TGTGCCATCGGGGAGTCCTACAATGAGCAGTTCTTC.

The V and J genes are TRBV5-1 and TRBJ2-7; perhaps D is TRBD1 or TRBD2 (5 bases each). In germline, CDR1 is SGHRS, CDR2 YFSETQ. V was pared by 3 bases and J by 6 bases, with 16 bases between. The CDR3 has 14 residues. The CDR3 DNA reads as TGCGCCAGCAGCTCCCGGGACCGTTCGGGCGAGCAGTACTTC. Protein product: CASSSRDRSGEQYF.

Worth noting for this clone: This same CDR3 is encoded by further DNA sequences in the sample. The V gene is TRBV9, the J gene TRBJ2-1; D is perhaps TRBD1 or TRBD2 (5 bases each). V dropped 1 base and J dropped 8 bases, with 10 bases sitting between them. The germline V gene encodes CDR1 SGDLS and CDR2 YYNGEE. The CDR3 loop spans 13 amino acids. The CDR3 region is CASSVRGVDEQFF. CDR3 nucleotide sequence: TGTGCCAGCAGCGTACGGGGCGTAGATGAGCAGTTCTTC. Full variable domain (missing parts from reference TRBV9 and TRBJ2-1): DSGVTQTPKHLITATGQRVTLRCSPRSGDLSVYWYQQSLDQGLQFLIQYYNGEERAKGNILERFSAQQFPDLHSELNLSSLELGDSALYFCASSVRGVDEQFFGPGTRLTVL.

Only one count was recorded for this clone. The CDR3 sequence is CASSFAMGTGGPETQYF. CDR3 DNA: TGCGCCAGCAGCTTCGCCATGGGGACAGGGGGACCAGAGACCCAGTACTTC. The chain carries TRBV5-1 and TRBJ2-5; 11 nucleotides line up with TRBD1. The germline V gene has CDR1 SGHRS and CDR2 YFSETQ. CDR3 length: 17 amino acids. The trim removed 2 bases at V and 4 bases at J, leaving 10 bases unmatched.

This clone was counted a single time. The V call is TRBV27, the J call TRBJ1-4, with 7 bases identical to TRBD1. V was clipped by 6 bases and J by 4 bases; unmatched bases: 8. The germline V gene has CDR1 MNHEY and CDR2 SMNVEV (reference sequence). The CDR3 has 15 amino acids. The CDR3 sequence is CASRIRWDSNEKLFF. CDR3 sequence (DNA): TGTGCCAGCAGAATCCGGTGGGACAGTAATGAAAAACTGTTTTTT.

The chain combines TRBV30 with TRBJ1-4, with D unclear. The V gene's germline CDR1 is GTSNPN and CDR2 SVGIG (reference sequence). The CDR3 has 12 residues. Trimming shortened V by 7 bases and J by 5 bases, and 11 bases separated the two germline ends. CDR3 sequence (DNA): TGTGCCTCTGGACGGATCAATGAAAAACTGTTTTTT. Translation gives CASGRINEKLFF. Based on the CDR3 plus reference TRBV30 and TRBJ1-4, the full variable domain is SQTIHQWPATLVQPVGSPLSLECTVEGTSNPNLYWYRQAAGRGLQLLFYSVGIGQISSEVPQNLSASRPQDRQFILSSKKLLLSDSGFYLCASGRINEKLFFGSGTQLSVL.

This clone appeared once. The gene calls are TRBV4-3 and TRBJ2-2; 10 bases map to TRBD1. CDR3 length: 16 residues. With 4 bases clipped from V and 7 bases from J, the junction kept 9 bases outside the gene matches. From germline, CDR1 is LGHNA and CDR2 YSLEER. Here the CDR3 reads CASSLRTGGGGGELFF. The CDR3, as DNA: TGCGCCAGCAGCCTCCGGACAGGGGGAGGTGGCGGGGAGCTGTTTTTT.